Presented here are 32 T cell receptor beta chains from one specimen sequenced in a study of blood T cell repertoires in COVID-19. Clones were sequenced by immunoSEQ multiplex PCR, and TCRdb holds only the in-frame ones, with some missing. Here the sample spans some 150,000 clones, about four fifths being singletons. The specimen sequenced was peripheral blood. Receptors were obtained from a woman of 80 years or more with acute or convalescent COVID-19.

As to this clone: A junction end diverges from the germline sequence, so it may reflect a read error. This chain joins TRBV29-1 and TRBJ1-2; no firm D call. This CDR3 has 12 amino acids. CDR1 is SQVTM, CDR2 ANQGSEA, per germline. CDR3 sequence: CSVETDNYGHTF. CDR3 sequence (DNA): TGCAGCGTTGAGACTGATAACTATGGCCACACCTTC. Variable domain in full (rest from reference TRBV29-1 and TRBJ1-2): SAVISQKPSRDICQRGTSLTIQCQVDSQVTMMFWYRQQPGQSLTLIATANQGSEATYESGFVIDKFPISRPNLTFSTLTVSNMSPEDSSIYLCSVETDNYGHTFGSGTRLTVV.

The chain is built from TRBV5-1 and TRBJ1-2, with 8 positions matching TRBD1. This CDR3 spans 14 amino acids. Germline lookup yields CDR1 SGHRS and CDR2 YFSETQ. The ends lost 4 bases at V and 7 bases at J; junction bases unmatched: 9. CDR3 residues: CASSEPTGALGYTF. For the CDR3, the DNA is TGCGCCAGCAGCGAACCGACAGGGGCTCTTGGCTACACCTTC.

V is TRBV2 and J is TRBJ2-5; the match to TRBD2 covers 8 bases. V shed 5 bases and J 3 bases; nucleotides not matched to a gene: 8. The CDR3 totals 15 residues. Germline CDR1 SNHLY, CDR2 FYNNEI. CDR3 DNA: TGTGCCAGCAGTTTCCCGGGAGGGTTCGAAGAGACCCAGTACTTC. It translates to CASSFPGGFEETQYF.

CDR3 region: CASSSQGVFTEAFF. The CDR3 nucleotides are TGTGCCAGCAGCTCACAGGGGGTGTTCACTGAAGCTTTCTTT. The chain has TRBV11-2 and TRBJ1-1, with 8 bases fitting TRBD1. The CDR3 totals 14 residues. J gave up 4 bases and V 4 bases, and 5 bases lay outside the gene matches. Per the germline V gene, CDR1 is SGHAT and CDR2 is FQNNGV.

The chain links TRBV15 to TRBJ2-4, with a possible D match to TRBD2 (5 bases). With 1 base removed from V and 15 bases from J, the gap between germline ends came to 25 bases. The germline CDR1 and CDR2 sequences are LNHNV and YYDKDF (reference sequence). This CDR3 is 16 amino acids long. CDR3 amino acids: CATSRARYGTGKGAYF. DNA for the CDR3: TGTGCCACCAGCAGAGCTCGCTATGGTACGGGGAAGGGAGCGTACTTC.

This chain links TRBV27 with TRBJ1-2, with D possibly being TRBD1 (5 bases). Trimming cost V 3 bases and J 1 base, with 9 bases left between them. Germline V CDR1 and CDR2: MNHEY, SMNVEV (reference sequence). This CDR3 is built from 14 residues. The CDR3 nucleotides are TGTGCCAGCAGTTTGTCAGGGATTAACTATGGCTACACCTTC. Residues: CASSLSGINYGYTF.

The CDR3 is CASSLRGKNGYTF. The CDR3 nucleotides are TGCGCCAGCAGCTTGAGGGGGAAGAATGGCTACACCTTC. The J gene is TRBJ1-2, the V gene TRBV5-1; D may be TRBD1 (6 bases). This CDR3 comprises 13 residues. Germline values: CDR1 SGHRS, CDR2 YFSETQ. V was pared by 1 base and J by 6 bases, with 10 bases between.

CDR3 in amino acids: CASSIGAGGQPQHF. The CDR3 nucleotides are TGTGCCAGTAGTATAGGAGCAGGGGGACAGCCCCAGCATTTT. This chain uses TRBV19 with TRBJ1-5, with 7 bases aligning to TRBD1. V shed 1 base, J shed 7 bases, and the junction held 4 bases outside the gene matches. Germline CDR1 reads LNHDA; CDR2 reads SQIVND (reference sequence). The CDR3 length is 14 residues.

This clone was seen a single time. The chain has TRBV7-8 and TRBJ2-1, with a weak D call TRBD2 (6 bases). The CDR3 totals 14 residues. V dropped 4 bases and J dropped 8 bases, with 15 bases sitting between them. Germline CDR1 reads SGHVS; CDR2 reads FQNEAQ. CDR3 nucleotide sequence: TGTGCCAGCAGCTGGGGGACTCTGGGGGATGAGCAGTTCTTC. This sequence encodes CASSWGTLGDEQFF.

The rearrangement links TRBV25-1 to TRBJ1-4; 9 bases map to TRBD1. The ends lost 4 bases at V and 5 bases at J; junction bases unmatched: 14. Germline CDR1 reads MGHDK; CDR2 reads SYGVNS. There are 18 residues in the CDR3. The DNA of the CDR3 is TGTGCCAGCAGTGGGGCAGCCGGGACAGGGAGGCTGAATGAAAAACTGTTTTTT. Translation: CASSGAAGTGRLNEKLFF.

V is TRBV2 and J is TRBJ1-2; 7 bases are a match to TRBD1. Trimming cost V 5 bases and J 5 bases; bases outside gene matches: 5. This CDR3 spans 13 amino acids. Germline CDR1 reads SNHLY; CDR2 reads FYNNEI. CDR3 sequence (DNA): TGTGCCAGCAGTCCAGACAGGGTTTATGGCTACACCTTC. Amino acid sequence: CASSPDRVYGYTF.

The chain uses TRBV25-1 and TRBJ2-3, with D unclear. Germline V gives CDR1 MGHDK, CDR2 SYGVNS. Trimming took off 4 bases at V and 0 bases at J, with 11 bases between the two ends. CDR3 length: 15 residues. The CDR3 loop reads CASSARSLSTDTQYF. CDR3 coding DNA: TGTGCCAGCAGTGCTAGGAGCTTAAGCACAGATACGCAGTATTTT.

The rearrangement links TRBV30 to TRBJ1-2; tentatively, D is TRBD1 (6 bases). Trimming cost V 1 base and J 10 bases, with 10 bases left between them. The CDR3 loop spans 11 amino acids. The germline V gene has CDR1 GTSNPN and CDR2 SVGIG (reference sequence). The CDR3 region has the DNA TGTGCCTGGAGTGCGGGGGGCGACTACACCTTC. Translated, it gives CAWSAGGDYTF.

CDR3 nucleotides: TGTGCCAGCAGCTCTACAGGGCATACGCAGTATTTT. Encoded protein: CASSSTGHTQYF. V is TRBV12-3 or TRBV12-4 and J is TRBJ2-3; weak D call: TRBD1 (6 bases). This CDR3 contains 12 residues. V dropped 6 bases and J dropped 7 bases, with 11 bases sitting between them.

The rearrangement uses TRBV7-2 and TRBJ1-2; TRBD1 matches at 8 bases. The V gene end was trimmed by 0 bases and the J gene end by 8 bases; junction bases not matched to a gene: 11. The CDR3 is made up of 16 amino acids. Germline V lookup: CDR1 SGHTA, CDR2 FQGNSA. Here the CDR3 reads CASSLALRGQGEGYTF. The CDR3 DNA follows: TGTGCCAGCAGCTTAGCGCTACGAGGACAGGGTGAGGGCTACACCTTC.

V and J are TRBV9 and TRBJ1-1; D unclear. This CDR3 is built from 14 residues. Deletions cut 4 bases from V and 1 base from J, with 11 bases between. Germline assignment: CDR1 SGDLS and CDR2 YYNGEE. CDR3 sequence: CASSPQTQNTEAFF. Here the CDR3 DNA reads TGTGCCAGCAGCCCTCAGACACAGAACACTGAAGCTTTCTTT.

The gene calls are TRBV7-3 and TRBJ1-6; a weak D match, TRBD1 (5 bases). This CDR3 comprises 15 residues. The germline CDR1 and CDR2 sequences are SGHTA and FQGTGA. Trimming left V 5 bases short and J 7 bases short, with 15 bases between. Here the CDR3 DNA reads TGTGCCAGCAGCCAAGGGTCAGGGCGGAATTCACCCCTCCACTTT. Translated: CASSQGSGRNSPLHF.

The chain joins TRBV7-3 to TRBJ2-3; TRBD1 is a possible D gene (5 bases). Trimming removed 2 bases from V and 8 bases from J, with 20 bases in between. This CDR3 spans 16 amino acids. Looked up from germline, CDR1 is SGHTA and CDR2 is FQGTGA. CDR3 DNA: TGTGCCAGCAGCTTACAATCGGGCAGGGCCGGTGGTACGCAGTATTTT. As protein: CASSLQSGRAGGTQYF.

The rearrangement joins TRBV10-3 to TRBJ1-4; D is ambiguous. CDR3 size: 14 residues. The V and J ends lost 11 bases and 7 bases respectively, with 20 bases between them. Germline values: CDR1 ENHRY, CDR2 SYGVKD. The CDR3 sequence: CAASQEPGSEKLFF. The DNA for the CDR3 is TGTGCCGCCAGTCAAGAGCCCGGGAGTGAAAAACTGTTTTTT.

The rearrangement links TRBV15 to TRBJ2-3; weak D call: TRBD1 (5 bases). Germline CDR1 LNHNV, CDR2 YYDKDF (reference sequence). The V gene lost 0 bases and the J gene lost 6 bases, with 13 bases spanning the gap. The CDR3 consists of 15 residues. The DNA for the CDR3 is TGTGCCACCAGCAGAGACAGGAGCTCAGGGGATACGCAGTATTTT. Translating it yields CATSRDRSSGDTQYF.

CDR3 in DNA: TGTGCCAGCAGCTTGGGGCCAGGTGCTCAAAACATTCAGTACTTC. Its translation is CASSLGPGAQNIQYF. This sequence joins TRBV5-6 and TRBJ2-4; D not resolved. Trimming pared 0 bases from V and 5 bases from J, leaving 12 bases between. Germline CDR1 reads SGHDT; CDR2 reads YYEEEE. This CDR3 contains 15 residues.

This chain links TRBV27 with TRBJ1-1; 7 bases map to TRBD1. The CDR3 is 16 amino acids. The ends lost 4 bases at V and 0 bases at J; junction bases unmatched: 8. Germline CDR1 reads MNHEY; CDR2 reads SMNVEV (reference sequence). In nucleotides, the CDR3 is TGTGCCAGCAGTTCTCCCGGGACAGAGCTGAACACTGAAGCTTTCTTT. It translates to CASSSPGTELNTEAFF.

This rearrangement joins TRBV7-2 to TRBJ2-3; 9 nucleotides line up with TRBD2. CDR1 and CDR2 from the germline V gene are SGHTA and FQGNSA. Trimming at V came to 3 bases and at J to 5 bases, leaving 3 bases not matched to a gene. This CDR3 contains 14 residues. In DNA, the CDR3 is TGTGCCAGCAGCTTCGGGACTAGCTTAGATACGCAGTATTTT. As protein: CASSFGTSLDTQYF.

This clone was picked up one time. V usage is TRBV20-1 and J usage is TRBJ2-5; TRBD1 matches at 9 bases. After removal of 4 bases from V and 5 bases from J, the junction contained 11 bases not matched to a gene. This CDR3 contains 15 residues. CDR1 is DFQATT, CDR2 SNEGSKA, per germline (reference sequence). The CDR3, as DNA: TGCAGTGCTATTGAGACAGGGGGAGTTTTGGAGACCCAGTACTTC. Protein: CSAIETGGVLETQYF.

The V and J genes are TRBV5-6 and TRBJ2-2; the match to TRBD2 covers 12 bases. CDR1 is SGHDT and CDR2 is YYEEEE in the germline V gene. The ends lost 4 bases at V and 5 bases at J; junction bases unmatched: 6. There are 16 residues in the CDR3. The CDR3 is CASSPLAGGVTGELFF. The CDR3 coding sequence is TGTGCCAGCAGCCCCCTAGCGGGGGGGGTAACCGGGGAGCTGTTTTTT.

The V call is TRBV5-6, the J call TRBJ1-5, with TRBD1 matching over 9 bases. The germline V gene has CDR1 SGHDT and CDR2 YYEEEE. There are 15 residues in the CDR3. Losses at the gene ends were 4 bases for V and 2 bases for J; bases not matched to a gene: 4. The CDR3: CASSPQGAGNQPQHF. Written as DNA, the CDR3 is TGTGCCAGCAGCCCACAGGGGGCTGGCAATCAGCCCCAGCATTTT.

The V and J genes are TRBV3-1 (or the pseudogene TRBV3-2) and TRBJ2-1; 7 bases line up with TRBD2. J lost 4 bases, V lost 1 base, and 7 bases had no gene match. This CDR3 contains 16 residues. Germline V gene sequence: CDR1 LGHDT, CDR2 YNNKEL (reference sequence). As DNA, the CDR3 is TGTGCCAGCAGCCAAGGAATCGGCGGGGGATACAATGAGCAGTTCTTC. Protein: CASSQGIGGGYNEQFF.

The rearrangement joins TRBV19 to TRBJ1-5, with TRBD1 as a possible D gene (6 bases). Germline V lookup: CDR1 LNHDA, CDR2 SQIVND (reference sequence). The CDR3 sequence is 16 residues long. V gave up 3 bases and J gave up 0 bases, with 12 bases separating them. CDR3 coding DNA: TGTGCCAGTAGTATCGGGACACGTTATAGCAATCAGCCCCAGCATTTT. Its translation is CASSIGTRYSNQPQHF.

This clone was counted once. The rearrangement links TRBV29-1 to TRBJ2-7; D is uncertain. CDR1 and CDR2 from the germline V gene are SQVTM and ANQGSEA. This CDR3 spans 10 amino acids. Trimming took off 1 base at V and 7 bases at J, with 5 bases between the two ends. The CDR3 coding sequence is TGCAGCGTTGAAGTCGGGGAGCAGTACTTC. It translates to CSVEVGEQYF.

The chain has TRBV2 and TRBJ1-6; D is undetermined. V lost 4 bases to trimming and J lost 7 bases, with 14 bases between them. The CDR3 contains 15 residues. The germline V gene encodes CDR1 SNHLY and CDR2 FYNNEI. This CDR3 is CASSGNPGANSPLHF. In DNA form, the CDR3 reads TGTGCCAGCAGTGGGAACCCAGGTGCGAATTCACCCCTCCACTTT.

CDR3 region: CASKDPGGIQPQHF. In DNA form, the CDR3 reads TGCGCCAGCAAGGATCCAGGGGGCATTCAGCCCCAGCATTTT. The rearrangement uses TRBV10-1 and TRBJ1-5, with 8 bases aligning to TRBD1. Trimming removed 7 bases from V and 6 bases from J; junction bases left unmatched: 8. The CDR3 has 14 amino acids. Germline V gene sequence: CDR1 WNHNN, CDR2 SYGVQD (reference sequence).

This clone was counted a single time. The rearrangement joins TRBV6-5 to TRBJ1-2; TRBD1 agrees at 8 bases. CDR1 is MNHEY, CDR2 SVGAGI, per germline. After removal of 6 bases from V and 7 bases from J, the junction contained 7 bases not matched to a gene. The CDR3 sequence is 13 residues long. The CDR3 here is CASSSGQGRGYTF. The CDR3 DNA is TGTGCCAGCAGCTCCGGACAGGGCCGTGGCTACACCTTC.